The clone carrying this T cell receptor (beta chain) has just a few counts. Antigen specificity is unknown. These data originate in a study of identifying expanded T cells in peripheral blood. Collection occurred without any documented infections or immune events in donors. Germline loops: CDR1 SEHNR, CDR2 FQNEAQ (reference sequence). CDR3 length: 12 residues. V lost 7 bases to trimming and J lost 2 bases, with 8 bases between them. Notes on the study in general: Over two and four weeks, about 16 and 20 clones changed, versus around 1.2 between replicates.

Assay: immunoSEQ multiplex PCR; the TCRdb copy retains only in-frame clones and omits some. The table records 80,000 to 95,000 clones, approximately 88% of them present only once. The receptor was derived from a person aged 18-69 years in good health. Sequenced input: blood. V gene TRBV7-9 combines with J gene TRBJ1-2; D remains unclear. Here the CDR3 DNA reads TGTGCCAGCATGGATAGCAACTATGGCTACACCTTC. Its protein product is CASMDSNYGYTF. The full variable domain, with the rest looked up from reference TRBV7-9 and TRBJ1-2, is DTGVSQNPRHKITKRGQNVTFRCDPISEHNRLYWYRQTLGQGPEFLTYFQNEAQLEKSRLLSDRFSAERPKGSFSTLEIQRTEQGDSAMYLCASMDSNYGYTFGSGTRLTVV.